This entry describes one TCR beta chain. The use of a sample-barcoded 5' primer and a J-beta primer mix characterized a second PCR of roughly 6 to 11 cycles. One entry per CDR3 protein, called by TCRdb with MiXCR from the 5' RACE reads. The sample lists around 1,800,000 distinct CDR3 sequences, about two fifths occurring once. The sample belongs to a study of blood T cells in healthy people across ages. CDR3 size: 11 residues. V lost 5 bases to trimming and J lost 5 bases, with 10 bases between them. Looked up from germline, CDR1 is DFQATT and CDR2 is SNEGSKA (reference sequence). The sample consisted of blood. This chain links TRBV20-1 with TRBJ2-7; unclear D gene. The origin of this receptor is a human donor in good health. The CDR3 sequence is CSAGEDHEQYF. CDR3 DNA: TGCAGTGCTGGCGAGGATCACGAGCAGTACTTC.